Each of the 19 T cell receptor beta chains below was sequenced from the same sample in a study of CD8+ T cells in alopecia areata. RNA, once extracted, was reverse transcribed into cDNA for use as the sequencing template. Measured with immunoSEQ multiplex PCR; TCRdb has only the in-frame clones, and not every one. This sample yields over 150,000 clones, of which about three fifths are seen a single time; 3% to 4% belongs to the top ten. Treatment given: oral pan-JAK inhibitor, 5-10 mg twice daily. Source: CD4+ T cells sorted from blood, taken at week 4, from a patient treated with tofacitinib. These TCRs come from a human donor with alopecia areata.

The chain uses TRBV7-2 and TRBJ2-1; D is possibly TRBD2 (5 bases). The germline V gene has CDR1 SGHTA and CDR2 FQGNSA. The CDR3 loop spans 17 amino acids. V shed 1 base and J shed 4 bases, with 17 bases lying between them. DNA for the CDR3: TGTGCCAGCAGCTTAGTGACGAGGGTAACCAATTACAATGAGCAGTTCTTC. It yields the protein CASSLVTRVTNYNEQFF.

In this sample, this clone turned up a few times. The chain has TRBV30 and TRBJ2-3; D unclear. The CDR3 is made up of 13 amino acids. Germline V gives CDR1 GTSNPN, CDR2 SVGIG (reference sequence). Between the trimmed V and J ends, which lost 2 bases and 0 bases, there was a span of 6 bases. CDR3 amino acids: CAWSLSSTDTQYF. CDR3 nucleotide sequence: TGTGCCTGGAGTTTATCCAGCACAGATACGCAGTATTTT. The variable domain in full, with the rest retrieved from reference TRBV30 and TRBJ2-3, is SQTIHQWPATLVQPVGSPLSLECTVEGTSNPNLYWYRQAAGRGLQLLFYSVGIGQISSEVPQNLSASRPQDRQFILSSKKLLLSDSGFYLCAWSLSSTDTQYFGPGTRLTVL.

This clone was counted a few times. This chain connects TRBV2 to TRBJ1-6; 11 nucleotides align to TRBD1. CDR3 size: 16 residues. J gave up 10 bases and V 6 bases, and 11 bases lay outside the gene matches. Germline V gene sequence: CDR1 SNHLY, CDR2 FYNNEI. Here the CDR3 DNA reads TGTGCCAGCAGCCGATCCGGGACAGGGGGACGGTCACCCCTCCACTTT. Residues: CASSRSGTGGRSPLHF.

The CDR3 sequence: CASSPGYGELFF. CDR3 DNA: TGTGCCAGCAGTCCCGGGTACGGGGAGCTGTTTTTT. The gene calls are TRBV25-1 and TRBJ2-2; D not resolved. The CDR3 spans 12 residues. Trimming pared 5 bases from V and 7 bases from J, leaving 8 bases between. Germline CDR1 reads MGHDK; CDR2 reads SYGVNS. Using reference TRBV25-1 and TRBJ2-2 for the parts outside the CDR3, the full variable domain is EADIYQTPRYLVIGTGKKITLECSQTMGHDKMYWYQQDPGMELHLIHYSYGVNSTEKGDLSSESTVSRIRTEHFPLTLESARPSHTSQYLCASSPGYGELFFGEGSRLTVL.

With respect to this clone: One junction end disagrees with the germline gene, perhaps due to a read error. The rearrangement links TRBV7-2 to TRBJ1-2; D uncertain. CDR1 SGHTA and CDR2 FQGNSA come from the germline V gene. The CDR3 extends over 13 amino acids. The CDR3 DNA reads as TGTGCCAGCAGCCTAGCAGGAGTTTATGGCTACACCTTC. Its protein is CASSLAGVYGYTF.

The CDR3 DNA sequence: TGTGCCAGCAGCTTAGATTGGCGCAGCTATGGCTACACCTTC. The encoded protein is CASSLDWRSYGYTF. The rearrangement uses TRBV11-2 and TRBJ1-2; D unresolved. With 0 bases removed from V and 4 bases from J, the gap between germline ends came to 9 bases. Germline V CDR1 and CDR2: SGHAT, FQNNGV. The CDR3 loop spans 14 amino acids.

The chain couples TRBV5-1 to TRBJ2-1; 8 bases map to TRBD1. The CDR3 runs 14 residues. Germline V gene data show CDR1 as SGHRS and CDR2 as YFSETQ. J was trimmed by 4 bases and V by 0 bases; bases with no gene match: 0. CDR3 residues: CASSLGQGYNEQFF. The DNA of the CDR3 is TGCGCCAGCAGCTTGGGACAGGGGTACAATGAGCAGTTCTTC.

The chain recombines TRBV18 with TRBJ1-2, with D hard to call. This CDR3 is 15 amino acids long. Per germline, CDR1 KGHSH and CDR2 LQKENI. Trimming removed 0 bases from V and 4 bases from J, with 12 bases in between. The CDR3 DNA sequence: TGTGCCAGCTCACCACCGGCAGCTAGATCCTATGGCTACACCTTC. Translating it yields CASSPPAARSYGYTF.

This clone has at least ten counts. The V call is TRBV2, the J call TRBJ2-1; 8 bases align to TRBD2. CDR3 length: 16 amino acids. The V gene end was trimmed by 3 bases and the J gene end by 0 bases; junction bases not matched to a gene: 4. The germline gives CDR1 SNHLY, CDR2 FYNNEI. Here the CDR3 DNA reads TGTGCCAGCAGTGAGCGGGGGGCGAGCTCCTACAATGAGCAGTTCTTC. Encoded protein: CASSERGASSYNEQFF. The whole variable domain, filled in from reference TRBV2 and TRBJ2-1, reads EPEVTQTPSHQVTQMGQEVILRCVPISNHLYFYWYRQILGQKVEFLVSFYNNEISEKSEIFDDQFSVERPDGSNFTLKIRSTKLEDSAMYFCASSERGASSYNEQFFGPGTRLTVL.

V usage is TRBV5-1 and J usage is TRBJ2-5, with 7 bases identical to TRBD1. CDR3 size: 14 residues. Looked up from germline, CDR1 is SGHRS and CDR2 is YFSETQ. Losses at the gene ends were 4 bases for V and 1 base for J; bases not matched to a gene: 4. CDR3 region: CASSQRTGQETQYF. DNA for the CDR3: TGCGCCAGCAGCCAAAGGACAGGCCAAGAGACCCAGTACTTC.

This clone was seen only once. The chain employs TRBV27 and TRBJ1-5, with 8 bases that match TRBD1. Unmatched junction bases numbered 13, after V lost 6 bases and J lost 9 bases. CDR1 and CDR2 (germline): MNHEY, SMNVEV (reference sequence). The CDR3 contains 15 residues. In DNA, the CDR3 is TGTGCCAGCAGGACTTCGACAGGGGAGGCCGGGCCCCAGCATTTT. Translation: CASRTSTGEAGPQHF.

The chain uses TRBV2 and TRBJ2-5; tentatively, D is TRBD1 (5 bases). V lost 6 bases, J lost 4 bases, and 9 bases lay in between. Per germline, CDR1 SNHLY and CDR2 FYNNEI. The CDR3 sequence is 12 residues long. The CDR3 region is CASRGQIETQYF. The CDR3 DNA reads as TGTGCCAGCAGAGGACAAATAGAGACCCAGTACTTC.

DNA of the CDR3: TGCGCCAGCAGCTTGGCCCTAGACGAAGGCTACACCTTC. Protein: CASSLALDEGYTF. V and J are TRBV5-1 and TRBJ1-2; D unresolved. This CDR3 is 13 amino acids long. The germline CDR1 and CDR2 sequences are SGHRS and YFSETQ. Trimming left V 0 bases short and J 8 bases short, with 11 bases between.

In its sample, this clone was seen a few times. The gene calls are TRBV14 and TRBJ2-1, with a weak D call TRBD1 (5 bases). This CDR3 contains 17 residues. Germline V lookup: CDR1 SGHDN, CDR2 FVKESK. V gave up 0 bases and J gave up 12 bases, with 24 bases separating them. The CDR3 sequence: CASSQEGDTARRQGQFF. In DNA form, the CDR3 reads TGTGCCAGCAGCCAAGAAGGTGATACGGCCAGGCGGCAGGGGCAGTTCTTC.

This chain uses TRBV7-8 with TRBJ2-1, with TRBD2 matching over 7 bases. The length of the CDR3 is 15 residues. Germline values: CDR1 SGHVS, CDR2 FQNEAQ. With V trimmed by 4 bases and J by 0 bases, 3 bases remained unmatched. CDR3 nucleotides: TGTGCCAGCAGCTCCGGGGGGAGCTCCTACAATGAGCAGTTCTTC. Translation gives CASSSGGSSYNEQFF. The full variable domain, completed using reference TRBV7-8 and TRBJ2-1, is GAGVSQSPRYKVAKRGQDVALRCDPISGHVSLFWYQQALGQGPEFLTYFQNEAQLDKSGLPSDRFFAERPEGSVSTLKIQRTQQEDSAVYLCASSSGGSSYNEQFFGPGTRLTVL.

Regarding this clone: This same CDR3 is encoded by further DNA sequences in the sample. This chain connects TRBV30 to TRBJ2-2; D remains ambiguous. This CDR3 is built from 14 residues. The germline V gene encodes CDR1 GTSNPN and CDR2 SVGIG (reference sequence). V was clipped by 4 bases and J by 1 base, with 10 bases between them. The CDR3 spells CAWNLGQNTGELFF. The CDR3 coding sequence is TGTGCCTGGAATTTGGGCCAGAACACCGGGGAGCTGTTTTTT.

The J gene is TRBJ2-6, the V gene TRBV4-1, with D tentatively TRBD1 or TRBD2 (5 bases each). V lost 0 bases and J lost 0, with 15 bases in between. This CDR3 has 19 residues. Germline loops: CDR1 MGHRA, CDR2 YSYEKL. The CDR3 sequence: CASSQDNEGLGSGANVLTF. CDR3 sequence (DNA): TGCGCCAGCAGCCAAGATAACGAGGGGTTAGGCTCTGGGGCCAACGTCCTGACTTTC.

This clone has a handful of counts. This sequence joins TRBV27 and TRBJ1-2; no firm D call. The V gene's germline CDR1 is MNHEY and CDR2 SMNVEV (reference sequence). CDR3 length: 13 amino acids. V shed 6 bases and J shed 3 bases, with 11 bases lying between them. The CDR3 DNA sequence: TGTGCCAGCAGATCATACGGCCACTATGGCTACACCTTC. This codes for CASRSYGHYGYTF.

The CDR3, as DNA: TGTGCCTGGAGACAGGTTCCAGATACGCAGTATTTT. Amino acid sequence: CAWRQVPDTQYF. The V call is TRBV30, the J call TRBJ2-3; the D gene is possibly TRBD1 (5 bases). The length of the CDR3 is 12 residues. V lost 3 bases and J lost 4, with 8 bases in between. CDR1 is GTSNPN and CDR2 is SVGIG in the germline V gene (reference sequence). The full variable domain, rest sourced from reference TRBV30 and TRBJ2-3, is SQTIHQWPATLVQPVGSPLSLECTVEGTSNPNLYWYRQAAGRGLQLLFYSVGIGQISSEVPQNLSASRPQDRQFILSSKKLLLSDSGFYLCAWRQVPDTQYFGPGTRLTVL.